The rows below give T cell receptor beta chains drawn from one sample of a study of blood T cell repertoires in COVID-19. Libraries were prepared by immunoSEQ multiplex PCR; TCRdb keeps only in-frame clonotypes and omits some of them. The sample carries about 100,000 clones, just under 80% recorded once. Sequenced sample: peripheral blood. The receptors were gathered from a woman aged 70 to 79 with acute or convalescent COVID-19. The CDR3 runs from the conserved cysteine through the conserved F or W. A D gene is named only where the DNA matches it firmly. Size is omitted from some rows. Given values are once, few, many or a class for expanded clones.

v_call	d_call	clone_size	j_call	cdr3_nt	cdr3_aa
TRBV6-1	TRBD1	.	TRBJ1-1	TGTGCCAGCAGTGATGGGACAGGGGGCGTGAACACTGAAGCTTTCTTT	CASSDGTGGVNTEAFF
TRBV7-2	.	few	TRBJ1-1	TGTGCCAGCAGCTTATCGGGCCGTGCGGGGGGTGGAGCTTTCTTT	CASSLSGRAGGGAFF
TRBV5-1	.	.	TRBJ1-5	TGCGCCAGCAGCCCGGGGTTCTCGGTCAGCAATCAGCCCCAGCATTTT	CASSPGFSVSNQPQHF
TRBV6-6	TRBD1	once	TRBJ1-6	TGTGCCAGCAGTTCAGGGACAGGGGAAAGCTCACCCCTCCACTTT	CASSSGTGESSPLHF
TRBV19	.	.	TRBJ2-3	TGTGCCAGTAGTATAACAGGGAAGACAGATACGCAGTATTTT	CASSITGKTDTQYF
TRBV29-1	.	.	TRBJ1-3	TGCAGCGTAAAGGGCAGCGGAGACACCATATATTTT	CSVKGSGDTIYF
TRBV6-6	.	.	TRBJ1-5	TGTGCCAGCAGTTACCCGGAGGCTGATCAGCCCCAGCATTTT	CASSYPEADQPQHF
TRBV5-1	TRBD2	.	TRBJ2-4	TGCGCCAGGCCACATCCCTCGGGAGGATTC	CARPHPSGGF
TRBV3-1/TRBV3-2	TRBD1	.	TRBJ1-3	TGTGCCAGCAGCCAGGGACAGGGGAACACCATATATTTT	CASSQGQGNTIYF
TRBV27	.	.	TRBJ2-2	TGTGCCAGCAGTTTCCGGAGGGGCACCGGGGAGCTGTTTTTT	CASSFRRGTGELFF
TRBV7-8	.	.	TRBJ1-1	TGTGCCAGCAGCTTAGAGGGCAGGGCGGGGACTGAAGCTTTCTTT	CASSLEGRAGTEAFF
TRBV7-8	.	.	TRBJ2-7	TGTGCCAGCAGAGCGGGCGTGGCAGTAAACTACGAGCAGTACTTC	CASRAGVAVNYEQYF
TRBV19	TRBD1	few	TRBJ1-3	TGTGCCACCGCAGGACAGGGCAGGTCTGGAAACACCATATATTTT	CATAGQGRSGNTIYF
TRBV2	.	.	TRBJ2-3	TGTGCCAGCAACCTACTAGTTTTCACAGATACGCAGTATTTT	CASNLLVFTDTQYF
TRBV10-3	TRBD1	.	TRBJ2-1	TGTGCCATCAGATCAGGGGGCGACTCCTACAATGAGCAGTTCTTC	CAIRSGGDSYNEQFF
TRBV9	.	few	TRBJ1-5	TGTGCCAGCAGCCTTGGGCCGGTTAGCAATCAGCCCCAGCATTTT	CASSLGPVSNQPQHF
TRBV5-1	.	.	TRBJ2-3	TGCGCCAGCAGAGAGGTAGGGGACCCAGGGGGCACAGATACGCAGTATTTT	CASREVGDPGGTDTQYF
TRBV6-2/TRBV6-3	.	.	TRBJ1-1	TGTGCCAGCAGTTATTCGAGCGCGGGGGGGGGACCGAACACTGAAGCTTTCTTT	CASSYSSAGGGPNTEAFF
TRBV11-2	.	.	TRBJ1-4	TGTGCCAGCAGCTTCGTCGGGGGGTTGGCAACTAATGAAAAACTGTTTTTT	CASSFVGGLATNEKLFF
TRBV18	.	.	TRBJ2-5	TGTGCCAGCTCCCCCGTGGGTCGAGGAGAGACCCAGTACTTC	CASSPVGRGETQYF
TRBV27	TRBD2	few	TRBJ2-2	TGTGCTGCGGGGGAGCATAACACCGGGGAGCTGTTTTTT	CAAGEHNTGELFF
TRBV7-6	TRBD2	once	TRBJ2-3	TGTGCCAGCAGCTTATCGCAACGGGGGGGTTGGGATGGTACAGATACGCAGTATTTT	CASSLSQRGGWDGTDTQYF
TRBV30	.	.	TRBJ1-2	TGTGCCTGGGGGGCCAATTCAGACTATGGCTACACCTTC	CAWGANSDYGYTF
TRBV6-6	.	once	TRBJ1-5	TGTGCCAGCACCATCATCCCCAATCAGCCCCAGCATTTT	CASTIIPNQPQHF
TRBV5-4	TRBD1	.	TRBJ2-3	TGTGCCAGCAGCTTGGACAGGGGGACAGATACGCAGTATTTT	CASSLDRGTDTQYF
TRBV9	.	.	TRBJ1-6	TGTGCCAGCAGCGTAGTAGGGGCCAGTAATTCACCCCTCCACTTT	CASSVVGASNSPLHF
TRBV2	.	.	TRBJ1-1	TGTGCCAGCAGGGAACAGGGTACTGATAAAGCTTTCTTT	CASREQGTDKAFF
TRBV19	.	.	TRBJ1-1	TGTGCCAGTAGTATACAGGGTCAAACTGAAGCTTTCTTT	CASSIQGQTEAFF